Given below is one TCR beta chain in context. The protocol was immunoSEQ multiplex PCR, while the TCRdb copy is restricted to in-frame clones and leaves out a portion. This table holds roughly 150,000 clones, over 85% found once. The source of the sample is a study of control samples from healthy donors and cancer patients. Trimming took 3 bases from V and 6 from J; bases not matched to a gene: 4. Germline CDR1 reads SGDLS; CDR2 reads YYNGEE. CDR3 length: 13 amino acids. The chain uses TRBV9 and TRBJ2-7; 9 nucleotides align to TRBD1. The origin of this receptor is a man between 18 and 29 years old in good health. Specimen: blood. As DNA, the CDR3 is TGTGCCAGCAGCGGAGGGACAGGGCGCGAGCAGTACTTC. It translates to CASSGGTGREQYF.